This T cell receptor (beta chain) was documented in a study of shared clonotypes between healthy human individuals. The repertoire was sequenced with immunoSEQ multiplex PCR; TCRdb's copy has only in-frame clones and lacks some. Among over 950,000 clones listed, 70% to 80% were seen once. Recent vaccinations or acute infections were absent in the healthy HIV-negative adult donors. CD4+ cells were split into CD45RA+ naive and CD45RA-negative memory subsets. J lost 7 bases, V lost 6 bases, and 5 bases had no gene match. CDR1 and CDR2 (germline): LNHDA, SQIVND (reference sequence). This CDR3 spans 13 amino acids. This clone was recorded at least ten times. Its antigen is unknown. Study-wide results and caveats: Several donors showed sharing of around 5% of naive CD4 clonotypes. Sorted-subset sequencing, rarefaction showed, was incomplete despite large depth.

The V gene is TRBV19, the J gene TRBJ2-4; 8 bases fit TRBD1. Sequences were obtained from memory CD4+ T cells from PBMCs. The sample's subset: CD45RA-negative fraction. The TCR comes from a man aged 18 to 29 in good health. Some clones in this sample may be carry-over from other donors' samples. The CDR3 DNA follows: TGTGCCAGTAGGAGGACAGGGACGAACATTCAGTACTTC. Its protein product is CASRRTGTNIQYF.